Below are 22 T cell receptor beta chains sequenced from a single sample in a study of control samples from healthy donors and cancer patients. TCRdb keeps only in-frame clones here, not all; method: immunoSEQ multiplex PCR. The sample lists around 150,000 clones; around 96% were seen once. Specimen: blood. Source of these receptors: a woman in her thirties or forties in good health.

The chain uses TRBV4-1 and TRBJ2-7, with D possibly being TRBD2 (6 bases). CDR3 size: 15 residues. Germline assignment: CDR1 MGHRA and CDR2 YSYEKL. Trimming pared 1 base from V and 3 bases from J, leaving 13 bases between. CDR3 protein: CASSQVGTGDYEQYF. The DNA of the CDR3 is TGCGCCAGCAGCCAAGTTGGGACGGGGGACTACGAGCAGTACTTC.

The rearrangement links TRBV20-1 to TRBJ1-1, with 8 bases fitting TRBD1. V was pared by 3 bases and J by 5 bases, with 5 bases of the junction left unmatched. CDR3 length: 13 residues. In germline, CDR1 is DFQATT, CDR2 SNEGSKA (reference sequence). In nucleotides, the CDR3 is TGCAGTGCTAGTCGCCAGGGGGCGACTGAAGCTTTCTTT. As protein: CSASRQGATEAFF.

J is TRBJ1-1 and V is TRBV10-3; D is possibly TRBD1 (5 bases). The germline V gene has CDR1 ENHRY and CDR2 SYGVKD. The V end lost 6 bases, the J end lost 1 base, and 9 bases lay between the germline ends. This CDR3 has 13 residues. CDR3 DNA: TGTGCCATCAGCCAGACAGAGAACACTGAAGCTTTCTTT. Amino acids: CAISQTENTEAFF.

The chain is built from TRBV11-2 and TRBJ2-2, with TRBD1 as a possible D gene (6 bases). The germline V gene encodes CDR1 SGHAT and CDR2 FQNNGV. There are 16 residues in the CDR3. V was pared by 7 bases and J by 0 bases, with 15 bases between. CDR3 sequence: CASTYSGTPNTGELFF. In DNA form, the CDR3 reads TGTGCCAGCACCTATTCAGGGACACCGAACACCGGGGAGCTGTTTTTT.

DNA for the CDR3: TGTGCCAGCAGCTTACCCAATCAGCCCCAGCATTTT. Encoded protein: CASSLPNQPQHF. The V call is TRBV7-6, the J call TRBJ1-5, with D uncertain. Trimming cost V 2 bases and J 3 bases, with 2 bases left between them. Germline V gives CDR1 SGHVS, CDR2 FNYEAQ. The CDR3 is 12 residues long.

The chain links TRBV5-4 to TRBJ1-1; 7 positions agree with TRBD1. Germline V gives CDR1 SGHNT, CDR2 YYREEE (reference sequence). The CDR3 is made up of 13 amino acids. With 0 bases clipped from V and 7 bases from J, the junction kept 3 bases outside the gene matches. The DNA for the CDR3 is TGTGCCAGCAGCTTGGGACAGGGAATTGAAGCTTTCTTT. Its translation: CASSLGQGIEAFF. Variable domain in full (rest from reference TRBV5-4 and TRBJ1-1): ETGVTQSPTHLIKTRGQQVTLRCSSQSGHNTVSWYQQALGQGPQFIFQYYREEENGRGNFPPRFSGLQFPNYSSELNVNALELDDSALYLCASSLGQGIEAFFGQGTRLTVV.

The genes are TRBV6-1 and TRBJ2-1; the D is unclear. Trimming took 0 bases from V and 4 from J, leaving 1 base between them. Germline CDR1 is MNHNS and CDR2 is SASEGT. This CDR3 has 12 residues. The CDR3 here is CASSEAYNEQFF. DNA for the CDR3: TGTGCCAGCAGTGAAGCGTACAATGAGCAGTTCTTC.

CDR3 bases: TGTGCCAGCAGTTACCATGGGGAGACTAATGAAAAACTGTTTTTT. It translates to CASSYHGETNEKLFF. The genes are TRBV6-2 or TRBV6-3 and TRBJ1-4; no clear D. CDR3 length: 15 amino acids. Trimming removed 2 bases at V and 2 bases at J, with 9 bases between. Germline CDR1 and CDR2: MNHEY and SVGEGT.

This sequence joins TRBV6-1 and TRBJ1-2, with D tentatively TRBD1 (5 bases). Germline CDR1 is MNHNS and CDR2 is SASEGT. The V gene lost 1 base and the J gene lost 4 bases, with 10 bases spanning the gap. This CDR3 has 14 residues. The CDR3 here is CASSEGGWSYGYTF. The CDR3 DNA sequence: TGTGCCAGCAGTGAAGGGGGCTGGAGCTATGGCTACACCTTC.

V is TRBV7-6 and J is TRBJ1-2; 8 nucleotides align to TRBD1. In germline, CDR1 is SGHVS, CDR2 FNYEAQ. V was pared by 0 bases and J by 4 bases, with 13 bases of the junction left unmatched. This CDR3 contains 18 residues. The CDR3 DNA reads TGTGCCAGCAGCTTAGCACAGGGGGTTTTTCTTTCGCCCTATGGCTACACCTTC. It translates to CASSLAQGVFLSPYGYTF.

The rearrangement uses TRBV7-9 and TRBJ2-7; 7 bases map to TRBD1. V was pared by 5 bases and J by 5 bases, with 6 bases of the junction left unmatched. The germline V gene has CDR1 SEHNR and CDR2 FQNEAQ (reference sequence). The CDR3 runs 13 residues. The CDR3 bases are TGTGCCAGCAGCCCGACAGGGTTAAACGAGCAGTACTTC. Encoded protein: CASSPTGLNEQYF.

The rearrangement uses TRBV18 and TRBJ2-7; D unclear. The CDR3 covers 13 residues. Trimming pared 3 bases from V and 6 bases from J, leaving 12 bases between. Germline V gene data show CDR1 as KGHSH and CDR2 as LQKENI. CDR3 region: CASSPIEAGEQYF. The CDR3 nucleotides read TGTGCCAGCTCACCTATAGAGGCTGGCGAGCAGTACTTC.

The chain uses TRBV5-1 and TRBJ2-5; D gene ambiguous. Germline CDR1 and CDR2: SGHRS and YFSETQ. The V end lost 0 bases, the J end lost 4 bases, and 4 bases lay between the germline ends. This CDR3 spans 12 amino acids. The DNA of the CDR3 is TGCGCCAGCAGCTTGGCGGGAGAGACCCAGTACTTC. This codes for CASSLAGETQYF.

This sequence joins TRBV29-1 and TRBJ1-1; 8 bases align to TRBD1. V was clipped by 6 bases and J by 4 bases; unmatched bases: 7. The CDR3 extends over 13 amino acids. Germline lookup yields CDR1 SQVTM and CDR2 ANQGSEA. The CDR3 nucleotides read TGCAGCGTCGCTAACAGGGGGGGCACTGAAGCTTTCTTT. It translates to CSVANRGGTEAFF.

The CDR3 nucleotides are TGTGCCAGCGGGAACCCCAAACCAAACACCATATATTTT. Translated, it gives CASGNPKPNTIYF. The chain combines TRBV12-3 or TRBV12-4 with TRBJ1-3; D ambiguous. Trimming shortened V by 8 bases and J by 6 bases, and 14 bases separated the two germline ends. This CDR3 is built from 13 residues.

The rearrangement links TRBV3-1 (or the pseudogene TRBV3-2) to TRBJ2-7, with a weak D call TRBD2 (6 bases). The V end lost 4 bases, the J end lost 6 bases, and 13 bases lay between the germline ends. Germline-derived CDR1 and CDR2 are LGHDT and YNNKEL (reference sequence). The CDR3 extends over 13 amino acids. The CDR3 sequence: CASSRRGPGEQYF. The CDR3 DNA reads TGTGCCAGCAGCCGGAGGGGACCGGGCGAGCAGTACTTC.

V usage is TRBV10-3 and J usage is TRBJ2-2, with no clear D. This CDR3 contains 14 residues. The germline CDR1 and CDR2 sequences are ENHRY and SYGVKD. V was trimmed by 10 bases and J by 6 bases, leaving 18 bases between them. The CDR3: CASAGALGAGELFF. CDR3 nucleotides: TGTGCCAGCGCCGGCGCCCTAGGCGCCGGGGAGCTGTTTTTT.

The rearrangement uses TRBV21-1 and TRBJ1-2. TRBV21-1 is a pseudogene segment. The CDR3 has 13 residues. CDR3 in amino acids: CASSKAPGGGYTF. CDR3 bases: TGTGCCAGCAGCAAAGCGCCGGGGGGCGGCTACACCTTC.

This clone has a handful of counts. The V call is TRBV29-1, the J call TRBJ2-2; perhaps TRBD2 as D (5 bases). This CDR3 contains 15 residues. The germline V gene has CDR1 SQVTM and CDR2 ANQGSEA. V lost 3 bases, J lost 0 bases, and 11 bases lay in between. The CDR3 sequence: CSVDSRGTNTGELFF. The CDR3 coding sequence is TGCAGCGTTGATTCTAGAGGGACGAACACCGGGGAGCTGTTTTTT.

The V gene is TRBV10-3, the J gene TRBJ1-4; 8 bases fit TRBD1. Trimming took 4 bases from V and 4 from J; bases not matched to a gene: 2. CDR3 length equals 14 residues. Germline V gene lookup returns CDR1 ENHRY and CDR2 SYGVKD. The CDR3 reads CAISADRDNEKLFF. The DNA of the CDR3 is TGTGCCATCAGTGCGGACAGGGATAATGAAAAACTGTTTTTT.

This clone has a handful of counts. CDR3 sequence (DNA): TGTGCCAGCAGCCAAGATTATCCGGGGACCAGATCCGGACTCTCTGGGGCCAACGTCCTGACTTTC. Residues: CASSQDYPGTRSGLSGANVLTF. V and J are TRBV14 and TRBJ2-6; either TRBD1 or TRBD2 may fit D (5 bases each). The V gene's germline CDR1 is SGHDN and CDR2 FVKESK. The CDR3 length is 22 residues. Trimming pared 0 bases from V and 0 bases from J, leaving 24 bases between.

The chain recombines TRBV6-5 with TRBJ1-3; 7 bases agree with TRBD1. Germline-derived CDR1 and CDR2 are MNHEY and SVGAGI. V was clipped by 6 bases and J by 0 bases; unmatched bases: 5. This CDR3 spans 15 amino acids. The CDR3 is CASRMGQSSGNTIYF. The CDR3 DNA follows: TGTGCCAGCAGAATGGGACAGAGCTCTGGAAACACCATATATTTT.